This TCR beta chain was recovered during a study of blood T cell repertoires in COVID-19. Study-wide context: The United States, Italy and Spain provided the acute and convalescent COVID-19 samples. Sources were T cells, B-cell-depleted T cells, or PBMCs; the material itself was cDNA or gDNA.

In the source study's methods: Amplification of reference gene primers was used by the study to estimate nucleated cell counts. Sequencing was performed with immunoSEQ multiplex PCR; in TCRdb, only in-frame clones are kept and a portion is missing. The D gene and trimming were derived from the DNA, and the V and J assignments and clone size from that table. Of about 120,000 clones listed, approximately 92% were seen once; the top ten hold around a quarter. Trimming cost V 3 bases and J 3 bases, with 23 bases left between them. Looked up from germline, CDR1 is MRHNA and CDR2 is SNTAGT. The CDR3 runs 18 residues.

The chain has TRBV6-4 and TRBJ1-2; D not resolved. The sequencing sample was made of peripheral blood. The TCR comes from a man between 65 and 80 years old with active or convalescent COVID-19. The CDR3 region is CASSEWPVGDVGYYGYTF. The CDR3 DNA reads as TGTGCCAGCAGTGAGTGGCCTGTCGGAGATGTAGGATACTATGGCTACACCTTC.